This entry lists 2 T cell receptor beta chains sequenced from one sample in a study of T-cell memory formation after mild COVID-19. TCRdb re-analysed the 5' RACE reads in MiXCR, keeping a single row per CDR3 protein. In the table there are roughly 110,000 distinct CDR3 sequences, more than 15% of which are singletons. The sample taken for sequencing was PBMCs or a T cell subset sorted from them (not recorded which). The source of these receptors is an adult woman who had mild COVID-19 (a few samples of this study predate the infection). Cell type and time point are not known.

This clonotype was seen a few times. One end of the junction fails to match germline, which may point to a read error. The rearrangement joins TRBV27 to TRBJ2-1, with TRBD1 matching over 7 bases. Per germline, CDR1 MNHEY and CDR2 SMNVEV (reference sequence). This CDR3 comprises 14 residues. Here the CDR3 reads CASSRQGDYNEQFF. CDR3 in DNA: TGTGCTAGCAGTCGACAGGGCGACTACAATGAGCAGTTCTTC.

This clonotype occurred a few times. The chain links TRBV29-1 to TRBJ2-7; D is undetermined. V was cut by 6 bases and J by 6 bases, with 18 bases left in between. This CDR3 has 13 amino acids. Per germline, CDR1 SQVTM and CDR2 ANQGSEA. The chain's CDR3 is CSVLRANRVEQYF. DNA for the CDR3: TGCAGCGTGTTACGGGCGAACCGGGTCGAGCAGTACTTC.